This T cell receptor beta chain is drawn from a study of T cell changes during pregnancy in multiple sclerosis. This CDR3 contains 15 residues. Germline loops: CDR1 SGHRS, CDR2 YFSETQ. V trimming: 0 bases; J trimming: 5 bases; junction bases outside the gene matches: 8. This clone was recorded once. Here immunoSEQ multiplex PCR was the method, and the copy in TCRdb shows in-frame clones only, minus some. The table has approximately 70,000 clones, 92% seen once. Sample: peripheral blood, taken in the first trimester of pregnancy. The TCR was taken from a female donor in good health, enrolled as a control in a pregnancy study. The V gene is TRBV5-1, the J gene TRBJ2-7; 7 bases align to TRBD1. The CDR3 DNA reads TGCGCCAGCAGCTTGGACAGGGGTGGGCCTAACGAGCAGTACTTC. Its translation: CASSLDRGGPNEQYF.